A single count supports the clone carrying this T cell receptor (beta chain). What it recognizes is unknown. The data were taken from a study of PD-1 blockade in classical Hodgkin lymphoma. Study findings and constraints: Some patients began nivolumab under 1 year after ASCT. These patients were excluded from later analyses. It was among complete responders that baseline diversity resembled that of newly diagnosed patients. The causes of the repertoire differences, possibly disease activity or prior therapy, remain undefined.

Generated by immunoSEQ multiplex PCR, the TCRdb table keeps only in-frame clones and is missing some. Altogether more than 140,000 clones are present, about four fifths being singletons, with the ten largest covering 7.5% to 10%. Every patient had relapsed following autologous stem cell transplantation, and cohorts differed in brentuximab vedotin exposure. The CDR3 consists of 15 residues. The germline V gene encodes CDR1 SGHDT and CDR2 YYEEEE. V lost 1 base and J 6 bases, leaving 14 bases between the germline ends. The origin of this receptor is a human donor with classical Hodgkin lymphoma. The chain uses TRBV5-6 and TRBJ1-5; maybe TRBD1 (6 bases). The starting material was peripheral blood mononuclear cells (PBMCs), obtained before the second cycle of nivolumab. CDR3 protein: CASSLLTGGGQPQHF. The CDR3 coding sequence is TGTGCCAGCAGCTTGTTGACCGGGGGCGGTCAGCCCCAGCATTTT.